This T cell receptor (beta chain) derives from a study of CD8 T cells in ankylosing spondylitis. Deletions cut 6 bases from V and 7 bases from J, with 15 bases between. CDR3 length: 13 amino acids. Germline V gene sequence: CDR1 DFQATT, CDR2 SNEGSKA (reference sequence). TCRdb called the 5' RACE reads again in MiXCR, with one record for every CDR3 protein. Among 300,000 to 350,000 distinct CDR3 sequences listed, around 21% were seen once. This clonotype has more than one count but fewer than ten. The sequenced sample was blood, either unsorted or a sorted T cell fraction (not recorded which). This TCR was sampled from a female donor with ankylosing spondylitis or in good health (not recorded which). This sequence joins TRBV20-1 and TRBJ2-2; a weak D match, TRBD1 (6 bases). CDR3 amino acids: CSARSQGHGELFF. The DNA of the CDR3 is TGCAGTGCCAGATCTCAGGGGCACGGGGAGCTGTTTTTT.